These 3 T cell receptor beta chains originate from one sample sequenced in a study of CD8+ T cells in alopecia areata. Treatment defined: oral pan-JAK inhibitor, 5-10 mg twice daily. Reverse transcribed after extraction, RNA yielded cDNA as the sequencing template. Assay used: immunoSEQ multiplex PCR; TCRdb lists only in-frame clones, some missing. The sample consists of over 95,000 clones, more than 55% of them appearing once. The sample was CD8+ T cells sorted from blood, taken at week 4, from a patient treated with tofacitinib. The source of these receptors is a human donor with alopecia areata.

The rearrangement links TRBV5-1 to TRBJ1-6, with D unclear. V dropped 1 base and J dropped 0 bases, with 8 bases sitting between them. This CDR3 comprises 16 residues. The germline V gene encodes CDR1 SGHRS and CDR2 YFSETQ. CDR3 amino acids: CASSLLVISYNSPLHF. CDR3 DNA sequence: TGCGCCAGCAGCTTGTTGGTGATCTCCTATAATTCACCCCTCCACTTT.

CDR3 sequence reads: CATSSGTSTDTQYF. DNA for the CDR3: TGTGCCACAAGTAGCGGGACAAGCACAGATACGCAGTATTTT. V usage is TRBV6-5 and J usage is TRBJ2-3; 8 positions agree with TRBD2. V trimming: 10 bases; J trimming: 0 bases; junction bases outside the gene matches: 6. The CDR3 totals 14 residues. CDR1 and CDR2 (germline): MNHEY, SVGAGI.

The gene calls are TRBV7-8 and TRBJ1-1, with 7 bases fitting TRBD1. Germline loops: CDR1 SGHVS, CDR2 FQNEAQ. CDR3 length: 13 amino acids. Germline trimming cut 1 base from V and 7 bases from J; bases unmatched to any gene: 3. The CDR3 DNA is TGTGCCAGCAGCTTAGGAGGGGGCAGTGAAGCTTTCTTT. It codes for CASSLGGGSEAFF.